These 7 T cell receptor beta chains originate from one sample sequenced in a study of tumor-infiltrating lymphocytes in primary liver carcinoma. A primer matching the constant region was used to make TCR beta cDNA from about 500 ng of total RNA. It was through three nested multiplex PCR rounds of slightly modified ARM-PCR that TCR beta libraries arose. Researchers ran the first two PCR rounds for roughly 10 cycles each with TRBV1-TRBV30 forward primers and a C-beta reverse primer. TCRdb reprocessed the multiplex PCR reads with MiXCR, giving one entry per CDR3 protein. The table shows about 30,000 distinct CDR3 sequences, with around 70% occurring only once. DNA and RNA were both co-extracted from around 20-30 mg of bulk tissue that had not been sorted. The specimen was liver tumor tissue from sampling region 3. The subset here: tumor region T3, left-lateral pole. The source is a woman between 25 and 40 years old with primary liver carcinoma and hepatitis B virus infection.

The sample holds many counts of this clonotype. One end of the junction fails to match germline, which may point to a read error. The CDR3 DNA is TGTGTCAGCAGCCATTTAAGCGGGAAAGGGGCCTACGAGCAGTACTTT. Encoded protein: CVSSHLSGKGAYEQYF. The chain joins TRBV11-2 to TRBJ2-7; 7 nucleotides line up with TRBD2. Germline CDR1 is SGHAT and CDR2 is FQNNGV. The CDR3 covers 16 residues.

As to this clonotype: A read error may account for a junction end that differs from germline. V and J are TRBV30 and TRBJ2-3, with unresolved D. The CDR3 has 12 amino acids. From germline, CDR1 is GTSNPN and CDR2 SVGIG (reference sequence). This CDR3 reads CAWSVQSDTHYF. DNA of the CDR3: TGTGCCTGGAGCGTACAGTCAGATACGCATTATTTT.

This rearrangement joins TRBV29-1 to TRBJ2-1; no definite D call. The CDR3 is 15 residues long. Germline CDR1 reads SQVTM; CDR2 reads ANQGSEA. V lost 5 bases, J lost 16 bases, and 30 bases lay in between. Here the CDR3 DNA reads TGCAGCGTTCTCTCCTCTCGGCTGAAGTACAATGAGCGCTTCTTC. This sequence encodes CSVLSSRLKYNERFF.

Regarding this clonotype: At one boundary the junction diverges from the germline segment, which might be a read error. The genes are TRBV5-1 and TRBJ2-7; TRBD2 matches 9 bases. The germline CDR1 and CDR2 sequences are SGHRS and YFSETQ. The CDR3 contains 15 residues. CDR3 coding DNA: TGCGCCAGCAACTTGGGCGCTAGCGGGAAGGACGAGCAGTACTTC. This translates into CASNLGASGKDEQYF. The variable domain in full, completed from reference TRBV5-1 and TRBJ2-7, reads KAGVTQTPRYLIKTRGQQVTLSCSPISGHRSVSWYQQTPGQGLQFLFEYFSETQRNKGNFPGRFSGRQFSNSRSEMNVSTLELGDSALYLCASNLGASGKDEQYFGPGTRLTVT.

About this clonotype itself: An end of the junction does not agree with germline; a read error may underlie this. The chain couples TRBV4-3 to TRBJ2-1; D is possibly TRBD2 (5 bases). The germline V gene encodes CDR1 LGHNA and CDR2 YSLEER. The CDR3 contains 16 residues. The DNA for the CDR3 is TGCGCCAGTAGCCAAGATTGTGACTACACCTACAATGAGCAGTTCTTC. Translation gives CASSQDCDYTYNEQFF.

This clonotype was observed at least ten times. The chain links TRBV5-5 to TRBJ2-7, with a weak D call TRBD1 (6 bases). V lost 1 base, J lost 3 bases, and 14 bases lay in between. The germline CDR1 and CDR2 sequences are SGHKS and YYEKEE (reference sequence). CDR3 size: 15 residues. The CDR3 DNA follows: TGTGCCAGCAGCTTGACCCGGACAGCCATCTACGAGCAGTACTTC. Its translation: CASSLTRTAIYEQYF.

Remarks on this clonotype: Relative to the germline gene, one junction end is altered; a read error may explain this. The chain recombines TRBV4-3 with TRBJ2-1; D is uncertain. This CDR3 has 14 residues. From germline, CDR1 is LGHNA and CDR2 YSLEER. CDR3 in amino acids: CANTHTELVNEQLF. CDR3 bases: TGCGCCAACACCCACACAGAGTTGGTCAATGAGCAGCTCTTC.